The 11 T cell receptor beta chains reported below all come from one sample, sequenced in a study of blood T cell repertoires in COVID-19. The data were produced by immunoSEQ multiplex PCR, yet TCRdb's version contains in-frame clones alone and is incomplete. The sample lists more than 250,000 clones; around 86% were seen once. The sample comprised peripheral blood. These receptors were obtained from a man in his fifties with active or convalescent COVID-19.

The rearrangement links TRBV7-9 to TRBJ1-5, with D perhaps TRBD1 (6 bases). V was pared by 5 bases and J by 6 bases, with 14 bases between. This CDR3 contains 14 residues. Germline CDR1 and CDR2: SEHNR and FQNEAQ (reference sequence). CDR3 DNA sequence: TGTGCCAGCAGCCCAACAGGGTTGGGTCAGCCCCAGCATTTT. It codes for CASSPTGLGQPQHF. Full variable domain (missing parts from reference TRBV7-9 and TRBJ1-5): DTGVSQNPRHKITKRGQNVTFRCDPISEHNRLYWYRQTLGQGPEFLTYFQNEAQLEKSRLLSDRFSAERPKGSFSTLEIQRTEQGDSAMYLCASSPTGLGQPQHFGDGTRLSIL.

This clone has only a few counts. The rearrangement uses TRBV5-1 and TRBJ2-5, with 7 positions matching TRBD1. The germline V gene encodes CDR1 SGHRS and CDR2 YFSETQ. There are 15 residues in the CDR3. The ends lost 4 bases at V and 5 bases at J; junction bases unmatched: 11. The CDR3 is CASSVGQGDGETQYF. CDR3 nucleotides: TGCGCCAGCAGCGTCGGGCAGGGGGACGGGGAGACCCAGTACTTC.

The V call is TRBV14, the J call TRBJ1-1; D is unclear. V was clipped by 4 bases and J by 3 bases, with 9 bases between them. CDR1 and CDR2 from the germline V gene are SGHDN and FVKESK. This CDR3 comprises 13 residues. The CDR3 reads CASSLNFDTEAFF. The CDR3 nucleotides are TGTGCCAGCAGCCTCAATTTTGACACTGAAGCTTTCTTT. The full variable domain, its missing parts supplied by reference TRBV14 and TRBJ1-1, is EAGVTQFPSHSVIEKGQTVTLRCDPISGHDNLYWYRRVMGKEIKFLLHFVKESKQDESGMPNNRFLAERTGGTYSTLKVQPAELEDSGVYFCASSLNFDTEAFFGQGTRLTVV.

This chain links TRBV15 with TRBJ1-2; the match to TRBD1 covers 9 bases. This CDR3 is 17 amino acids long. V lost 1 base and J lost 8; bases outside the gene matches: 14. Germline CDR1 reads LNHNV; CDR2 reads YYDKDF (reference sequence). In DNA, the CDR3 is TGTGCCACCAGCAGAGTTTATCCAGGACAGGGGTTAGGAGGCTACACCTTC. This sequence encodes CATSRVYPGQGLGGYTF.

The V call is TRBV28, the J call TRBJ2-1; a possible D gene is TRBD2 (6 bases). V gave up 7 bases and J gave up 10 bases, with 20 bases separating them. The CDR3 contains 14 residues. The germline V gene encodes CDR1 MDHEN and CDR2 SYDVKM. The CDR3 bases are TGTGCCAGCATCTCCCCGACTGGGACTGAGGAGCAGTTCTTC. Translated, it gives CASISPTGTEEQFF.

The chain joins TRBV19 to TRBJ2-3; D may be TRBD1 (6 bases). The V end lost 7 bases, the J end lost 2 bases, and 16 bases lay between the germline ends. In germline, CDR1 is LNHDA, CDR2 SQIVND (reference sequence). This CDR3 has 15 residues. In nucleotides, the CDR3 is TGTGCCAGTAAACTGGCAGGGGACAACACAGATACGCAGTATTTT. As protein: CASKLAGDNTDTQYF.

The J gene is TRBJ2-7, the V gene TRBV5-1, with D hard to call. Trimming cost V 2 bases and J 2 bases, with 11 bases left between them. The CDR3 totals 14 residues. Germline-derived CDR1 and CDR2 are SGHRS and YFSETQ. CDR3 in DNA: TGCGCCAGCAGCTTAAGTCGCGGTGCCTACGAGCAGTACTTC. It translates to CASSLSRGAYEQYF.

V and J are TRBV6-5 and TRBJ1-2, with D possibly TRBD1 on 6 matching bases. V was shortened by 6 bases and J by 8 bases, with 16 bases between the two germline ends. Germline V gene lookup returns CDR1 MNHEY and CDR2 SVGAGI. CDR3 size: 13 residues. The CDR3 bases are TGTGCCAGCAGAGCGAGGACAGTCTCCGGCTACACCTTC. Its protein is CASRARTVSGYTF.

The chain combines TRBV2 with TRBJ1-3; tentative D call: TRBD1 (5 bases). This CDR3 spans 14 amino acids. CDR1 SNHLY and CDR2 FYNNEI come from the germline V gene. The V end was cut by 7 bases, the J end by 0 bases, with 10 bases between. The CDR3 DNA follows: TGTGCCAGCAAGGGACTGAACTCTGGAAACACCATATATTTT. Its translation: CASKGLNSGNTIYF.

This rearrangement joins TRBV5-1 to TRBJ2-3, with 8 nucleotides matching TRBD1. Unmatched junction bases numbered 6, after V lost 4 bases and J lost 2 bases. Germline CDR1 SGHRS, CDR2 YFSETQ. This CDR3 contains 15 residues. CDR3 amino acids: CASSLGQDFTDTQYF. In DNA, the CDR3 is TGCGCCAGCAGCCTGGGACAGGATTTCACAGATACGCAGTATTTT. Complete variable domain (other parts from reference TRBV5-1 and TRBJ2-3): KAGVTQTPRYLIKTRGQQVTLSCSPISGHRSVSWYQQTPGQGLQFLFEYFSETQRNKGNFPGRFSGRQFSNSRSEMNVSTLELGDSALYLCASSLGQDFTDTQYFGPGTRLTVL.

The chain links TRBV19 to TRBJ2-5; D gene uncertain. V dropped 2 bases and J dropped 1 base, with 11 bases sitting between them. The CDR3 spans 15 residues. Germline assignment: CDR1 LNHDA and CDR2 SQIVND (reference sequence). The DNA for the CDR3 is TGTGCCAGTAGTATAATGGTACAGCCCCAAGAGACCCAGTACTTC. Its translation is CASSIMVQPQETQYF.